This T cell receptor beta chain originates from a study of human T cells and chemical hapten exposure. The overall study: DPC at 2% was the sensitizing agent, placed on roughly 2 cm by roughly 2 cm of upper inner arm skin. Findings of the study overall: The study found that DPC sensitization did not change TCRs above 1 in 1000 frequency.

About this clonotype itself: No antigen is known for it.

One entry per CDR3 protein, called by TCRdb with MiXCR from the RACE reads. The sample holds 210,000 or so distinct CDR3 sequences, around a quarter seen once. Time point: patch test 3, about 24 weeks after DPC sensitization. As to treatment: therapeutic diphenylcyclopropenone sensitization with weekly scalp DPC. Donors were 18 to 70-year-old alopecia patients suitable for DPC. The CDR3 loop spans 17 amino acids. J gave up 2 bases and V 0 bases, and 6 bases lay outside the gene matches. CDR1 and CDR2 from the germline V gene are SGHKS and YYEKEE (reference sequence). The sample was whole blood, taken in connection with sensitization to the hapten diphenylcyclopropenone (DPC). The chain carries TRBV5-5 and TRBJ2-5, with 11 bases identical to TRBD2. This clonotype originated in a woman aged 40 to 50 with alopecia areata. Some clones in this sample may be carry-over from other donors' samples. CDR3 nucleotide sequence: TGTGCCAGCAGCTTGGGGTTAGCGGGAGGGATACAAGAGACCCAGTACTTC. Translation gives CASSLGLAGGIQETQYF. The variable domain in full, completed from reference TRBV5-5 and TRBJ2-5, reads DAGVTQSPTHLIKTRGQQVTLRCSPISGHKSVSWYQQVLGQGPQFIFQYYEKEERGRGNFPDRFSARQFPNYSSELNVNALLLGDSALYLCASSLGLAGGIQETQYFGPGTRLLVL.